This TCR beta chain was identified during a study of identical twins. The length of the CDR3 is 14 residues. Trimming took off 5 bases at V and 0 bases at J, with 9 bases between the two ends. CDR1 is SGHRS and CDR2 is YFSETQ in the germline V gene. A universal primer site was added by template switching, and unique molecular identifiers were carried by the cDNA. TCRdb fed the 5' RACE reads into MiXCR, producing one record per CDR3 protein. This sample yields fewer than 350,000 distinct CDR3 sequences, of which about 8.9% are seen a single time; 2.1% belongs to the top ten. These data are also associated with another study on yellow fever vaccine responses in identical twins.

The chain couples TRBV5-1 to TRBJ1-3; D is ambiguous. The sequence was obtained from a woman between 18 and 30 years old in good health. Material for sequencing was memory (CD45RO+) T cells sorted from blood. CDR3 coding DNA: TGCGCCAGCAGTGGGGAGATCTCTGGAAACACCATATATTTT. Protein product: CASSGEISGNTIYF.